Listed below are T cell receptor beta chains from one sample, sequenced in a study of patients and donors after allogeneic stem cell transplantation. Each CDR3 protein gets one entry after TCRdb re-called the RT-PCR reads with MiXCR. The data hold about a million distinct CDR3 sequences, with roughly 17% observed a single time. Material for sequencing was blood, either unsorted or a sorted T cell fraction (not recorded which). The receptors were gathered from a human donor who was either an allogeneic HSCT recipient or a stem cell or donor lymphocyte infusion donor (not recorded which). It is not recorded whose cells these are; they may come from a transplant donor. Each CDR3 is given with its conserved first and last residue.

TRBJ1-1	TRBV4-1	CASSPLVRGTEAFF
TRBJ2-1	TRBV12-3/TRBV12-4	CASRFRLAGGQPGEQFF
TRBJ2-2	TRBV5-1	CASSLGISDTGELFF
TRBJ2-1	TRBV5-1	CASSREGGTYNEQFF
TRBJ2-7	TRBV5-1	CASSLEIGGFEQYF
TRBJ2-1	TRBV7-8	CASSRDHHLVANSYNEQFF
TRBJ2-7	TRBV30	CAWSVDRSSYEQYF
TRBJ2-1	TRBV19	CASSIRAASYNEQFF
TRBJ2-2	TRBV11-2	CASSLGTQFTGELFF
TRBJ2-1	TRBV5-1	CASSSTRDGSSYNEQFF
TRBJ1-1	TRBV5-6	CASSLTRGPLWENTEAFF
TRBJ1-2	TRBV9	CASSLGTGAKNYGYTF
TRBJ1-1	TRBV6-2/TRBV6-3	CASLKTTLRDRGTEAFF
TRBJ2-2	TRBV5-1	CASSFSLNTGELFF
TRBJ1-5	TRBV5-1	CASRRDLKGQPQHF
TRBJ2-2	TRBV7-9	CASSFSSGTLGTGELFF
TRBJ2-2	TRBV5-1	CASSLPWGSNTGELFF